The source of this T cell receptor (beta chain) is a study of early stage breast cancer tumors (dated by TCRdb to the late 2010s). Regarding the study in general: Of the roughly 15 invasive breast tumors, approximately 11 were found to be estrogen receptor-positive, progesterone receptor-positive and HER2-negative. Of the approximately twelve ER+/PR+/HER2- tumors, eight were classified as invasive ductal carcinomas and four as invasive lobular carcinomas. On average, each sample had roughly 9.7-fold read coverage. A total of 2,651,842 templates, representing 1,097,674 unique clonotypes, were detected across all samples.

A word on this clone: There is no known antigen for this receptor. No clone much larger than this one lies a single base away; base qualities are absent.

Each sample was amplified in two independent genomic DNA replicates, using about 0.47 ug for blood and around 1.5 ug for tumor or normal breast. TCRB sequencing of genomic DNA was carried out with the ImmunoSeq Intro kit according to the manufacturer's instructions. Multiplex PCR ran around 29 cycles with proprietary primers and spike-in control sequences for absolute quantification. Single-end 150-bp reads were used to sequence an 87-bp fragment spanning the CDR3 and the flanking V and J genes. Seven samples, each with two replicates, were multiplexed per lane of an Illumina MiSeq using version 3.0 chemistry. Per the original workflow: Raw data were processed by the vendor's proprietary pipeline, with both replicates merged into one result per sample. A clonotype was defined as productive rearrangements that share the same V-gene family, CDR3 amino acid sequence and J-gene segment. Clonality was calculated as 1 minus the normalized Shannon entropy (Pielou evenness) of TCRB abundances. To estimate T cell density, the total number of templates was divided by the number of input cells, which was inferred from the amount of DNA input. Recon, run with its default parameters, was used to estimate overall repertoire diversity and clonality. A clonotype was considered tumor-enriched if its abundance in tumor exceeded 0.1% and was at least 32-fold higher than its abundance in normal breast. TCRdb re-hosts the immuneACCESS table, in-frame sequences only. Its copies lack some clones; in the studies checked, an unresolved V gene accounts for under half of them, and the cause for the rest is not known. V and J calls and clone size are copied from that table; D and trimming were computed from the DNA. This sample holds approximately 17,000 clones; approximately 82% were observed only once. In total, the top ten clones hold about 1.7% of the sample.

The study profiled bulk TCR beta-chain repertoires in matched peripheral blood, tumor and adjacent normal breast tissue taken from approximately 15 patients with early-stage breast cancer. Before surgery, about 4.5-10 mL of whole blood was collected into EDTA tubes and then processed within 2 hours. Peripheral blood mononuclear cells were isolated by Ficoll-Paque centrifugation in SepMate-50 tubes. PBMCs were cryopreserved in aliquots of roughly 1.9 to 4 million cells in about 90% FBS with roughly 10% DMSO and kept in liquid nitrogen. The Qiagen AllPrep DNA/RNA Mini kit was used for genomic DNA extraction. The CDR3 measures 14 amino acids from cysteine to phenylalanine. Only CDR3 DNA is held: 42 bases, read in frame from base 1. Cut back by 0 bases and 1 base, the V and J ends lie 5 bases apart. CDR1 and CDR2, looked up from the germline V gene, are SGHRS and YFSETQ. Study-wide conclusions, independent of this receptor: The small cohort size prevented analysis by tumor subtype. Enriched TCRB sequences shared across patients were mostly commonly generated sequences, unlikely to play an important role in the tumor microenvironment. Chain pairing and functional markers such as CD4, CD8 and FOXP3 were not captured by bulk genomic DNA sequencing of unsorted cells. Compared with adjacent normal breast tissue, tumors had approximately 2.5-fold higher T cell density and higher clonality. Repertoires from blood resembled normal breast more closely than tumor, and using blood as a reference for each tissue separated tumor from normal in about 85% of the 16 patients.

The rearranged chain carries TRBV5-1 and TRBJ1-5; the D gene remains uncertain. The receptor was isolated from a person in their 70s with breast cancer. Sequences were obtained from blood. The base sequence is TGCGCCAGCAGCTTGGATGGCAGCAATCAGCCCCAGCATTTT. This is translated as CASSLDGSNQPQHF.